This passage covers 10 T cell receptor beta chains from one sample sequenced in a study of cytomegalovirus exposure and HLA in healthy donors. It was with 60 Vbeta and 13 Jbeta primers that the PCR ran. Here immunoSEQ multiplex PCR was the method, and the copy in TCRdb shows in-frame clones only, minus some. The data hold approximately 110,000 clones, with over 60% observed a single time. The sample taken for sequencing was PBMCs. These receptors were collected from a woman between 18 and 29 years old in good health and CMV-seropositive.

CDR3 nucleotide sequence: TGTGCCAGCAGTTCCCCCGGACAGGGACGGCCTGAAGCTTTCTTT. It encodes CASSSPGQGRPEAFF. The V and J genes are TRBV28 and TRBJ1-1; TRBD1 matches at 8 bases. In germline, CDR1 is MDHEN, CDR2 SYDVKM. The CDR3 totals 15 residues. V dropped 4 bases and J dropped 6; count of bases not matched to a gene: 10.

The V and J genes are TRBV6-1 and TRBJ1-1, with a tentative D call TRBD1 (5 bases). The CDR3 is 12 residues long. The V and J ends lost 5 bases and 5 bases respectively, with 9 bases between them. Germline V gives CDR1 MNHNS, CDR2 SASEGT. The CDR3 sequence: CASSPGRTEAFF. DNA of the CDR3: TGTGCCAGCAGTCCAGGGAGGACTGAAGCTTTCTTT.

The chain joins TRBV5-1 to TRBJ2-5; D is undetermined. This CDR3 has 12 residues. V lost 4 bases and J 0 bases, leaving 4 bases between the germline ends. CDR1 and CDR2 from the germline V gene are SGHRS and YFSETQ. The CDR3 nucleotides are TGCGCCAGCAGCCTTGACCAAGAGACCCAGTACTTC. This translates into CASSLDQETQYF.

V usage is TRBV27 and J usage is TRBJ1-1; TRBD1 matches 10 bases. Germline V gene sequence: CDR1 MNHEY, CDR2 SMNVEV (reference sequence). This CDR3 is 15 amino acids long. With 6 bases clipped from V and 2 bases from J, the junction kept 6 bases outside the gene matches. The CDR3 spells CASSKGQGGNTEAFF. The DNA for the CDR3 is TGTGCCAGCAGCAAAGGACAGGGGGGAAACACTGAAGCTTTCTTT.

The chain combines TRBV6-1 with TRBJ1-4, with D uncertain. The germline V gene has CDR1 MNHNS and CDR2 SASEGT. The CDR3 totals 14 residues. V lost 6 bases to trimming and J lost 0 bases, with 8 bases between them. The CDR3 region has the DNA TGTGCCAGCAGCCCCCGTTCAACTAATGAAAAACTGTTTTTT. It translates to CASSPRSTNEKLFF.

Here the CDR3 DNA reads TGTGCCAGCAGTTTATCAAACGGCTATGGCTACACCTTC. It translates to CASSLSNGYGYTF. The J gene is TRBJ1-2, the V gene TRBV27; D not certain. V lost 0 bases and J lost 4, with 6 bases in between. Germline CDR1 and CDR2: MNHEY and SMNVEV (reference sequence). The CDR3 totals 13 residues.

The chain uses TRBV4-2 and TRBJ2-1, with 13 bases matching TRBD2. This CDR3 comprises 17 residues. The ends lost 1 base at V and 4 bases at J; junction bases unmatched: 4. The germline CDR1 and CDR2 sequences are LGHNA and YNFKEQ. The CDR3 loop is CASSQGLAGGLYNEQFF. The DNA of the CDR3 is TGTGCCAGCAGCCAAGGACTAGCGGGAGGCCTATACAATGAGCAGTTCTTC.

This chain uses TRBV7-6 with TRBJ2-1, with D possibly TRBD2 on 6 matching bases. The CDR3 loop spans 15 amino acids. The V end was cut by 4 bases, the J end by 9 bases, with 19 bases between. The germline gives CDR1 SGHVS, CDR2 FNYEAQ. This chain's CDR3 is CASSSGNSGGAEQFF. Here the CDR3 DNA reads TGTGCCAGCAGCTCCGGAAATAGCGGCGGTGCTGAGCAGTTCTTC.

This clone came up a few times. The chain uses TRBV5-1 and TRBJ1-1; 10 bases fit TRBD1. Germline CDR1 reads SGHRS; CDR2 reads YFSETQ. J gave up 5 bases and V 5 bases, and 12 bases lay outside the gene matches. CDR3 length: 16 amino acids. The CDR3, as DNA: TGCGCCAGCAGGACCGGGACAGGGGCGGGTGGGACTGAAGCTTTCTTT. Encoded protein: CASRTGTGAGGTEAFF.

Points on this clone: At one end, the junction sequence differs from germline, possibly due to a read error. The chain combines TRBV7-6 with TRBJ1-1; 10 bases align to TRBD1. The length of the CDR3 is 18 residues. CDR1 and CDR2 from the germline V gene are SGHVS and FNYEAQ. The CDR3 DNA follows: TGTGCCATCAGCTCGTTGGACAGGGGGAAGGGTGGAAACACTGAAGCTTTCTTT. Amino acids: CAISSLDRGKGGNTEAFF.